These 15 T cell receptor beta chains came from one sample sequenced in a study of human T cells and chemical hapten exposure. MiXCR was run by TCRdb on the RACE reads, yielding one entry per CDR3 protein. The sample contains some 340,000 distinct CDR3 sequences, under 9% of which appear only once. Time point defined: patch test 1, 2 weeks after DPC sensitization. Treatment: therapeutic diphenylcyclopropenone sensitization with weekly scalp DPC. The sample was whole blood, taken in connection with sensitization to the hapten diphenylcyclopropenone (DPC). Receptor source: a woman under 30 with alopecia areata. Some clones in this sample may be carry-over from other donors' samples.

The CDR3 DNA follows: TGTGCCAGCAGCACCTCCGGGACTAGTCGAGGTGAGCAGTTCTTC. It encodes CASSTSGTSRGEQFF. V and J are TRBV9 and TRBJ2-1; 8 positions agree with TRBD2. The junction had 12 bases not matched to a gene; V was cut back by 4 bases and J by 9 bases. The CDR3 covers 15 residues. Germline values: CDR1 SGDLS, CDR2 YYNGEE. Together with reference TRBV9 and TRBJ2-1, the CDR3 gives the full variable domain: DSGVTQTPKHLITATGQRVTLRCSPRSGDLSVYWYQQSLDQGLQFLIQYYNGEERAKGNILERFSAQQFPDLHSELNLSSLELGDSALYFCASSTSGTSRGEQFFGPGTRLTVL.

V gene TRBV28 combines with J gene TRBJ2-6; the match to TRBD2 covers 8 bases. Germline V gives CDR1 MDHEN, CDR2 SYDVKM. J was trimmed by 2 bases and V by 8 bases; bases with no gene match: 5. The CDR3 covers 15 residues. In nucleotides, the CDR3 is TGTGCCAGCTTCGGGGGGGCGCCTGGGGCCAACGTCCTGACTTTC. This encodes CASFGGAPGANVLTF.

V usage is TRBV5-5 and J usage is TRBJ2-7; D not resolved. Trimming took off 1 base at V and 4 bases at J, with 9 bases between the two ends. The CDR3 totals 13 residues. The V gene's germline CDR1 is SGHKS and CDR2 YYEKEE (reference sequence). The CDR3 loop is CASSLFLGYEQYF. The DNA of the CDR3 is TGTGCCAGCAGCTTGTTCCTGGGGTACGAGCAGTACTTC. The full variable domain, in which reference TRBV5-5 and TRBJ2-7 provide the parts outside the CDR3, is DAGVTQSPTHLIKTRGQQVTLRCSPISGHKSVSWYQQVLGQGPQFIFQYYEKEERGRGNFPDRFSARQFPNYSSELNVNALLLGDSALYLCASSLFLGYEQYFGPGTRLTVT.

There are a few counts of this clonotype. The chain links TRBV24-1 to TRBJ2-7; TRBD1 might be the D (5 bases). The germline CDR1 and CDR2 sequences are KGHDR and SFDVKD. Trimming took off 3 bases at V and 3 bases at J, with 11 bases between the two ends. This CDR3 is 14 amino acids long. CDR3 nucleotide sequence: TGTGCCACCAGTGATGGACACGGAGTCTACGAGCAGTACTTC. Translated, it gives CATSDGHGVYEQYF.

In its sample, this clonotype was seen a few times. The chain combines TRBV20-1 with TRBJ2-3; perhaps TRBD1 as D (5 bases). Per the germline V gene, CDR1 is DFQATT and CDR2 is SNEGSKA (reference sequence). The CDR3 is 13 residues long. V lost 0 bases and J 6 bases, leaving 10 bases between the germline ends. The CDR3 DNA reads as TGCAGTGCTAGAGACTCCAGGGCGGATACGCAGTATTTT. It specifies CSARDSRADTQYF.

The chain is built from TRBV12-3 or TRBV12-4 and TRBJ2-5; no firm D call. Deletions cut 2 bases from V and 1 base from J, with 5 bases between. CDR3 length: 13 residues. CDR3 coding DNA: TGTGCCAGCAGTTTACAGCTCCAAGAGACCCAGTACTTC. This sequence encodes CASSLQLQETQYF.

This clonotype was picked up many times. The chain uses TRBV10-3 and TRBJ1-2; possible D gene TRBD1, 5 bases. Trimming left V 2 bases short and J 2 bases short, with 15 bases between. This CDR3 region has 16 residues. From germline, CDR1 is ENHRY and CDR2 SYGVKD. The CDR3 reads CAISEAGQGANYGYTF. In DNA form, the CDR3 reads TGTGCCATCAGTGAGGCTGGGCAGGGAGCAAACTATGGCTACACCTTC.

The sample holds a few counts of this clonotype. J is TRBJ1-1 and V is TRBV18; tentative D call: TRBD1 (6 bases). The germline V gene has CDR1 KGHSH and CDR2 LQKENI. The CDR3 has 17 amino acids. V was trimmed by 3 bases and J by 3 bases, leaving 20 bases between them. CDR3 residues: CASSPPSRGGQDTEAFF. CDR3 in DNA: TGTGCCAGCTCACCCCCCTCTCGGGGGGGGCAGGACACTGAAGCTTTCTTT.

This clonotype was seen only a few times. The V and J genes are TRBV18 and TRBJ2-3; 8 bases match TRBD1. Germline V CDR1 and CDR2: KGHSH, LQKENI. Trimming cost V 8 bases and J 2 bases; bases outside gene matches: 6. The CDR3 consists of 14 residues. CDR3 sequence (DNA): TGTGCCAGCCTGCAGGGGGCGTCCACAGATACGCAGTATTTT. The encoded protein is CASLQGASTDTQYF.

This chain uses TRBV20-1 with TRBJ2-7; TRBD1 agrees at 9 bases. After removal of 4 bases from V and 4 bases from J, the junction contained 5 bases not matched to a gene. The CDR3 is 13 amino acids. Germline lookup yields CDR1 DFQATT and CDR2 SNEGSKA (reference sequence). In DNA, the CDR3 is TGCAGTGCTAATAAACAGGGGGCTTACGAGCAGTACTTC. It is translated as CSANKQGAYEQYF.

At least ten counts were recorded for this clonotype. This chain connects TRBV29-1 to TRBJ2-3; D unresolved. Per germline, CDR1 SQVTM and CDR2 ANQGSEA. The CDR3 contains 10 residues. Trimming removed 5 bases at V and 6 bases at J, with 6 bases between. The CDR3 DNA is TGCAGCGTTCGTGGGGATACGCAGTATTTT. Translation: CSVRGDTQYF.

This chain joins TRBV20-1 and TRBJ1-6, with 9 bases identical to TRBD1. Germline V gene sequence: CDR1 DFQATT, CDR2 SNEGSKA (reference sequence). CDR3 length equals 13 residues. The ends lost 6 bases at V and 9 bases at J; junction bases unmatched: 6. The CDR3 nucleotides are TGCAGTGCCGTCCGGGACAGGGCTTCACCCCTCCACTTT. It is translated as CSAVRDRASPLHF.

This clonotype has just a few counts. This chain links TRBV20-1 with TRBJ2-3; TRBD2 matches at 7 bases. V was pared by 0 bases and J by 2 bases, with 5 bases of the junction left unmatched. Germline CDR1 reads DFQATT; CDR2 reads SNEGSKA (reference sequence). This CDR3 contains 15 residues. CDR3 loop: CSARDSLAVTDTQYF. The CDR3 region has the DNA TGCAGTGCTAGAGATTCGCTAGCGGTCACAGATACGCAGTATTTT.

This clonotype was counted between two and nine times. The chain employs TRBV6-6 and TRBJ1-4; D ambiguous. Trimming cost V 6 bases and J 8 bases, with 16 bases left between them. The germline CDR1 and CDR2 sequences are MNHNY and SVGAGI (reference sequence). CDR3 length equals 14 residues. CDR3 sequence: CASSPGVQREKLFF. The CDR3 bases are TGTGCCAGCAGCCCCGGGGTACAAAGGGAAAAACTGTTTTTT.

This clonotype was counted many times. The V gene is TRBV6-2 or TRBV6-3, the J gene TRBJ2-3, with D hard to call. V lost 2 bases, J lost 5 bases, and 8 bases lay in between. From germline, CDR1 is MNHEY and CDR2 SVGEGT. The CDR3 length is 13 residues. The CDR3, as DNA: TGTGCCAGCAGTTACGATGCTGGAGATACGCAGTATTTT. Its translation is CASSYDAGDTQYF.